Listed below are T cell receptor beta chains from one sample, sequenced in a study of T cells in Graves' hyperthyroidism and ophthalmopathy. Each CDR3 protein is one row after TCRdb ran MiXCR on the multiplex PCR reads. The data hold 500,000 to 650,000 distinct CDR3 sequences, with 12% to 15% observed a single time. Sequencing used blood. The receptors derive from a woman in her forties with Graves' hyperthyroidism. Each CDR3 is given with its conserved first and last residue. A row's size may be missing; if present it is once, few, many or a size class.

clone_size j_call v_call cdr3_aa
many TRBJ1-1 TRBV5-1 CASSLVSGQGGTEAFF
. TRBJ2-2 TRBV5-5 CASSFQGTGNTGELFF
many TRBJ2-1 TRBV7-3 CASSPMAGGYNEQFF
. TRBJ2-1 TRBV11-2 CASSQERKTSGEYNEQFF
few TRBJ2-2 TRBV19 CASSPRGGLGTGELFF
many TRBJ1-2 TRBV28 CASRGQNYGYTF
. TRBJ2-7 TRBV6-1 CASRQDLDSYEQYF
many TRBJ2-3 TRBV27 CASSLLASGTDTQYF
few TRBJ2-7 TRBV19 CASSISPGSNYEQYF
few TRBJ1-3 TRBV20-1 CSARLGGRRSGNTIYF
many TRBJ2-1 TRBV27 CASAFSDSNEQFF
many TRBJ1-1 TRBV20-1 CSARWGGPEAFF
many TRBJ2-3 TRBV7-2 CASSLVSAGTYADTQYF
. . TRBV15 CATSRDLIYEQYF
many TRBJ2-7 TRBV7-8 CASSLGGGRDSASYEQYF
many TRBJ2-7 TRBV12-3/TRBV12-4 CASSLIPGPGYEQYF
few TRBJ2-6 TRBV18 CASSPYPGWAGANVLTF
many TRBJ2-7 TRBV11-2 CASSLDRGETYEQYF
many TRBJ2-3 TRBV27 CASSLAGGVTDTQYF
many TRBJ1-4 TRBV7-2 CASSLEGQGRTEKLFF
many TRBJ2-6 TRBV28 CASSFRAGRSGANVLTF
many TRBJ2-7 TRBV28 CATARRDPGLGSTFHYEQYF
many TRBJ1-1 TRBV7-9 CASSRTGVANTEAFF
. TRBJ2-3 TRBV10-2 CASSIGDRAADTQYF
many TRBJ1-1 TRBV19 CASSDRGPNTEAFF
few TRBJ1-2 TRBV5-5 CASSLVVSTGDLNYGYTF
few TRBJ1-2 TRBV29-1 CSVELVGYTF
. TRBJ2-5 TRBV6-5 CASSAGGSGRARGRETQYF
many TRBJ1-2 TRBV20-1 CSAAPTPESGYTF
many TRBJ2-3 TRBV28 CASSSIQDPSPDTQYF
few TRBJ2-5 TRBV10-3 CAISVLAGSTGTQYF
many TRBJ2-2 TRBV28 CASSFSTSGRFTGELFF
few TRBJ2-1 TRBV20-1 CSASGVTSGRGNEQFF
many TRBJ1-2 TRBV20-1 CSATDQDPGYTF
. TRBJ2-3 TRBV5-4 CASSPRGGQAPFSTDTQYF
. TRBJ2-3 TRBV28 CASTGKGSTDTQYF
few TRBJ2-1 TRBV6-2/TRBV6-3 CASSPPRSHSYNEQFF
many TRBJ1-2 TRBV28 CATYGSSSYYGYTF
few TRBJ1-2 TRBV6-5 CASSYSTGGTGGYTF
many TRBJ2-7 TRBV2 CASTGTSGFYEQYF